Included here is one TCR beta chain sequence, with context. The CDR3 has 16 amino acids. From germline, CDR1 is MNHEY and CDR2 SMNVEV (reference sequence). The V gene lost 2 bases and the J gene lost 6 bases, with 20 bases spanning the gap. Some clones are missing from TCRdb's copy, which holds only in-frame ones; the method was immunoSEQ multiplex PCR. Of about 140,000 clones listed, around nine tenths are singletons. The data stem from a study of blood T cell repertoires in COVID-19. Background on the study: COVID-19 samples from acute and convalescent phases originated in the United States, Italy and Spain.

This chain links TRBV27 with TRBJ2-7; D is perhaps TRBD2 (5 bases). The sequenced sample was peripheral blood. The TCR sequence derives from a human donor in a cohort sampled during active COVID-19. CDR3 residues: CASSLNPPVGVGEQYF. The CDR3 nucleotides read TGTGCCAGCAGTTTAAACCCCCCCGTGGGAGTGGGCGAGCAGTACTTC.